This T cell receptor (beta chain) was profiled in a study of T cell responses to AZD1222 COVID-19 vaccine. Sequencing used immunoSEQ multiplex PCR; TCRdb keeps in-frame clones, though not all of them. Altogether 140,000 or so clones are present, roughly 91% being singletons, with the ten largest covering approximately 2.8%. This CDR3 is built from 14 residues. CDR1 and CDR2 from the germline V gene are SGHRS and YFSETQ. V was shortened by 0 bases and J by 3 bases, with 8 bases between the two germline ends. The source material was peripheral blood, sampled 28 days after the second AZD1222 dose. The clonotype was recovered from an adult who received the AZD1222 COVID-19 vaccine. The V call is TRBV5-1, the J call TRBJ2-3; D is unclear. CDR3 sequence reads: CASSLETETDTQYF. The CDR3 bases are TGCGCCAGCAGCTTGGAAACAGAAACAGATACGCAGTATTTT. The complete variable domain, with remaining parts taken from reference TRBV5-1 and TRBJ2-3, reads KAGVTQTPRYLIKTRGQQVTLSCSPISGHRSVSWYQQTPGQGLQFLFEYFSETQRNKGNFPGRFSGRQFSNSRSEMNVSTLELGDSALYLCASSLETETDTQYFGPGTRLTVL.